This T cell receptor (beta chain) is drawn from a study of blood T cell repertoires in COVID-19 (dated by TCRdb to between 2020 and 2021). Turning to the overall study: The collaborator samples originated in the United States, Italy and Spain and spanned the acute and convalescent phases of COVID-19. The samples were drawn from two sources: the first 160 participants of the ongoing ImmuneRACE study, and fewer than 1,500 subjects contributed by 6 global collaborators. Subjects who had been exposed to COVID-19, were actively infected with it, or had recovered from it provided the deeply sampled blood TCRbeta repertoires that made up the dataset. A de-identified subject ID, COVID-19 status, age in years and sex were almost always included in the sample metadata. Where available, HLA class I and class II types were taken from metadata supplied by the sample provider and were not determined by assay-based typing. The material from the prospective study consisted of cDNA or gDNA derived from T cells, B-cell-depleted T cells, or PBMCs. The repertoires were made available in a free public database intended to serve as a resource for research on the immune response to SARS-CoV-2. Results the study describes overall, beyond this receptor: The amount of clinical and demographic metadata varied by source and participant and was provided uncurated.

Notes on this clone: The target of this receptor is not known. No clone much larger than this one lies a single base away; base qualities are absent.

The CDR3 spans 14 residues, from the cysteine through the phenylalanine. The kept DNA is CDR3 alone, 42 bases in frame from the first base. V lost 3 bases and J lost 1 base; the stretch between them is 10 bases long. From the germline V gene (reference sequence), CDR1 is GTSNPN and CDR2 is SVGIG. Whole blood was collected in K2EDTA tubes by collaborating institutions according to the institutions' own protocols. For TCRbeta analysis, collaborators shipped samples in one of three forms: frozen whole blood, isolated PBMCs, or DNA extracted from either of those sample types. The immunoSEQ Assay, a bias-controlled multiplex PCR, was used to amplify TCRbeta CDR3 regions from genomic DNA. In the paper's pipeline: Nucleated cell counts per sample were estimated from amplification of reference gene primers within the assay. Sequence reads were collapsed and filtered to measure the absolute abundance of every unique TCRbeta CDR3 rearrangement. For each sample, productive Simpson clonality was calculated as the square root of Simpson's diversity index over productive rearrangements. The clones in this table, taken by TCRdb from immuneACCESS, are in-frame only. Not every clone is retained; where verified, under half of the shortfall comes from an unresolved V gene, and the cause of the rest is unknown. The D gene and trimming were derived from the DNA, and the V and J assignments and clone size from that table. For this sample the table gives roughly 12,000 clones, of which about 93% were detected only once. The ten largest clones add up to roughly 31% of the sample.

The TCR sequence derives from a woman between 65 and 79 years old with active COVID-19. The chain joins TRBV30 to TRBJ1-5; TRBD1 is possibly the D segment (5 matching bases). Sequencing was carried out using peripheral blood. At the DNA level, the sequence is TGTGCCTGGAGAGGGCAGGGCAGCAATCAGCCCCAGCATTTT. This translates into CAWRGQGSNQPQHF. Full variable domain (CDR3 extended with the reference TRBV30 and TRBJ1-5 proteins): SQTIHQWPATLVQPVGSPLSLECTVEGTSNPNLYWYRQAAGRGLQLLFYSVGIGQISSEVPQNLSASRPQDRQFILSSKKLLLSDSGFYLCAWRGQGSNQPQHFGDGTRLSIL.